The 12 T cell receptor beta chains below come from one sample, sequenced in a study of identical twins. TCRdb re-derived calls from the 5' RACE reads in MiXCR, one entry per CDR3 protein. The sample contains some 1,700,000 distinct CDR3 sequences, about 31% of which appear only once. Sequencing was done on a sample of cord blood. These receptors were obtained from a newborn girl in good health.

The chain employs TRBV7-8 and TRBJ1-5; D not resolved. There are 14 residues in the CDR3. CDR1 is SGHVS and CDR2 is FQNEAQ in the germline V gene. Trimming pared 5 bases from V and 3 bases from J, leaving 11 bases between. The chain's CDR3 is CASSRGSNNQPQHF. CDR3 coding DNA: TGTGCCAGCAGCCGCGGGTCTAACAATCAGCCCCAGCATTTT. Full variable domain (missing parts from reference TRBV7-8 and TRBJ1-5): GAGVSQSPRYKVAKRGQDVALRCDPISGHVSLFWYQQALGQGPEFLTYFQNEAQLDKSGLPSDRFFAERPEGSVSTLKIQRTQQEDSAVYLCASSRGSNNQPQHFGDGTRLSIL.

This clonotype was observed a few times. The chain links TRBV5-1 to TRBJ2-1; a weak D match, TRBD1 (7 bases). V gave up 5 bases and J gave up 7 bases, with 19 bases separating them. This CDR3 is 15 amino acids long. Germline lookup yields CDR1 SGHRS and CDR2 YFSETQ. CDR3 nucleotides: TGCGCCAGCAGGGCGGGACAGACCCCTCATAATGAGCAGTTCTTC. As protein: CASRAGQTPHNEQFF.

The CDR3 sequence: CASSGDRASNEKLFF. In nucleotides, the CDR3 is TGTGCCAGCAGTGGGGACAGGGCCTCTAATGAAAAACTGTTTTTT. The chain carries TRBV27 and TRBJ1-4; TRBD1 matches 9 bases. The length of the CDR3 is 15 residues. CDR1 and CDR2 (germline): MNHEY, SMNVEV (reference sequence). V was pared by 5 bases and J by 3 bases, with 4 bases of the junction left unmatched.

CDR3 in amino acids: CASSFRPWTGEIFYGYTF. The CDR3 bases are TGTGCCAGCAGTTTTCGACCCTGGACAGGGGAAATCTTCTATGGCTACACCTTC. This chain joins TRBV27 and TRBJ1-2; 9 positions match TRBD1. V lost 3 bases to trimming and J lost 4 bases; unmatched junction nucleotides: 15. The germline V gene has CDR1 MNHEY and CDR2 SMNVEV (reference sequence). The CDR3 extends over 18 amino acids.

This clonotype was found a few times. The rearrangement links TRBV5-6 to TRBJ1-4; 7 bases align to TRBD1. The CDR3 spans 13 residues. V lost 4 bases and J lost 8; bases outside the gene matches: 5. Looked up from germline, CDR1 is SGHDT and CDR2 is YYEEEE. CDR3 loop: CASSVTGWEKLFF. CDR3 DNA: TGTGCCAGCAGCGTGACAGGGTGGGAAAAACTGTTTTTT.

The chain combines TRBV6-6 with TRBJ1-2; TRBD1 matches 10 bases. With 10 bases clipped from V and 3 bases from J, the junction kept 11 bases outside the gene matches. The CDR3 consists of 15 residues. Looked up from germline, CDR1 is MNHNY and CDR2 is SVGAGI (reference sequence). The CDR3 spells CATLDRGRGYYGYTF. The CDR3 DNA reads as TGTGCCACCTTAGACAGGGGGCGGGGATACTATGGCTACACCTTC.

Details on this clonotype: This clone may be a read error of a much larger clone one base away. V and J are TRBV4-2 and TRBJ2-5; D possibly corresponds to TRBD2 (6 bases). The CDR3 sequence is 16 residues long. V gave up 1 base and J gave up 11 bases, with 23 bases separating them. CDR1 and CDR2 from the germline V gene are LGHNA and YNFKEQ. CDR3 protein: CASSQGTGTRYNEQYF. CDR3 DNA sequence: TGTGCCAGCAGCCAAGGCACCGGGACTCGCTACAATGAGCAGTACTTC.

The chain is built from TRBV11-2 and TRBJ2-2; 11 bases agree with TRBD2. CDR3 length: 17 amino acids. Germline CDR1 reads SGHAT; CDR2 reads FQNNGV. With V trimmed by 1 base and J by 3 bases, 4 bases remained unmatched. CDR3 sequence: CASSLVAGGIYTGELFF. The CDR3 region has the DNA TGTGCCAGCAGCTTAGTAGCGGGGGGGATATACACCGGGGAGCTGTTTTTT. Based on the CDR3 plus reference TRBV11-2 and TRBJ2-2, the full variable domain is EAGVAQSPRYKIIEKRQSVAFWCNPISGHATLYWYQQILGQGPKLLIQFQNNGVVDDSQLPKDRFSAERLKGVDSTLKIQPAKLEDSAVYLCASSLVAGGIYTGELFFGEGSRLTVL.

The chain links TRBV20-1 to TRBJ2-1, with 8 bases fitting TRBD1. The V and J ends lost 7 bases and 3 bases, in that order; junction bases with no gene match: 5. Germline CDR1 is DFQATT and CDR2 is SNEGSKA (reference sequence). The CDR3 has 13 amino acids. The CDR3: CSVRTGFYNEQFF. In DNA form, the CDR3 reads TGCAGTGTTCGGACAGGGTTCTACAATGAGCAGTTCTTC.

This chain links TRBV5-1 with TRBJ2-7; D unclear. Trimming cost V 2 bases and J 0 bases, with 9 bases left between them. Germline values: CDR1 SGHRS, CDR2 YFSETQ. CDR3 length: 14 amino acids. The CDR3 nucleotides are TGCGCCAGCAGCTTTAGCACATACTCCTACGAGCAGTACTTC. As protein: CASSFSTYSYEQYF.

About this clonotype: The junction does not match germline at one end; this may be a read error. V usage is TRBV5-1 and J usage is TRBJ2-3; D possibly corresponds to TRBD2 (5 bases). Germline V gene data show CDR1 as SGHRS and CDR2 as YFSETQ. This CDR3 is 12 amino acids long. CDR3 residues: CANSLRGHTQYF. CDR3 bases: TGCGCCAACAGCTTAAGAGGGCATACGCAGTATTTT.

The CDR3 DNA is TGCAGTGCTAGACCGGGACGCAATGAGCAGTTCTTC. This codes for CSARPGRNEQFF. The chain couples TRBV20-1 to TRBJ2-1; D is possibly TRBD1 or TRBD2 (5 bases each). This CDR3 is built from 12 residues. Germline CDR1 reads DFQATT; CDR2 reads SNEGSKA (reference sequence). The V gene lost 2 bases and the J gene lost 6 bases, with 8 bases spanning the gap.